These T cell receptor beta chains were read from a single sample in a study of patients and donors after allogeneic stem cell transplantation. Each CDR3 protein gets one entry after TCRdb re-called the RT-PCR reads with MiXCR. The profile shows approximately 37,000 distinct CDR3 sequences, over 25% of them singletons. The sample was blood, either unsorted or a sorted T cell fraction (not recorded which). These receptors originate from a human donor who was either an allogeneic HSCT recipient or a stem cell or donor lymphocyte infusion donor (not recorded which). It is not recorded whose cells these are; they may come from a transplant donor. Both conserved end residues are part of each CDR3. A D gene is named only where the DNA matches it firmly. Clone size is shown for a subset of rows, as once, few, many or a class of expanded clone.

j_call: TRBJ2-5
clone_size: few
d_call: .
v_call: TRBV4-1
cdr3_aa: CASSQDLHTKETQYF

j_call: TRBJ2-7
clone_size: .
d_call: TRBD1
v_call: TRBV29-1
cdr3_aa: CSVEGTGEAYEQYF

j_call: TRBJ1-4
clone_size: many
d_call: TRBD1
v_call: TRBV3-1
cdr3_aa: CASSPYRDRDEKLFF

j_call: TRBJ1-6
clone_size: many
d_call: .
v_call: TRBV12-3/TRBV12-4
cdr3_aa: CASSPVTF

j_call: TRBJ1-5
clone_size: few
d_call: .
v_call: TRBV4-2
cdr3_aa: CASSQDPYPDPQHF

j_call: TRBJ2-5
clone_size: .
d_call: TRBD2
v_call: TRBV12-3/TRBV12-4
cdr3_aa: CASSVRGGVQETQYF

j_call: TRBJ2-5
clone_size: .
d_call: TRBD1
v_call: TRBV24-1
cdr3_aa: CATSGDRAQTQYF

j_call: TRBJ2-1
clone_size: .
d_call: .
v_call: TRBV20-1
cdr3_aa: CSASLQREDEQFF

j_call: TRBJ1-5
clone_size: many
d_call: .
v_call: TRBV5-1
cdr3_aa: CASSLVGPEPQHF

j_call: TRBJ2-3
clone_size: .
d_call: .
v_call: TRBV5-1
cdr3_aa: CASSLVGFTDTQYF

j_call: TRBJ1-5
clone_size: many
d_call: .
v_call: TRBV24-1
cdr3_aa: CATSVGGLIQPQHF

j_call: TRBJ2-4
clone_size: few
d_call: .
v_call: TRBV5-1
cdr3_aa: CASSQDSGAKNIQYF

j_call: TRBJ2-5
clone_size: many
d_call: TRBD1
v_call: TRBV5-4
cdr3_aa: CASSDRDQETQYF

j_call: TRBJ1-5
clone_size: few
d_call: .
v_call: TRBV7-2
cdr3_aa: CASSERGGAHQPQHF

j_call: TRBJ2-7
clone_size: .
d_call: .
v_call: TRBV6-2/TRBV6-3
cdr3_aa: CASSYSWTEFTYEQYF

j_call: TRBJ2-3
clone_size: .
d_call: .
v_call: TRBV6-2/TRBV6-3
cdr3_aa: CASSRARSDTQYF

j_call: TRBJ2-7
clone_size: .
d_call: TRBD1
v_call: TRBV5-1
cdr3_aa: CASATAGTGNYEQYF

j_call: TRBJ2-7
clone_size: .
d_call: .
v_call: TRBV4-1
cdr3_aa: CASSQDSGGRGEQYF

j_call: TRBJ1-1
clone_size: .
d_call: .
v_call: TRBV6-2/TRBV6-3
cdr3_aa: CASSYSAVYTEAFF

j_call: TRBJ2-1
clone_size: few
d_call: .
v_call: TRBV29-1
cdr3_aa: CSLLGSSSYNEQFF

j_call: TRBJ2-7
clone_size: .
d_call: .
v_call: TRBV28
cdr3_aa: CASRRAISSYEQYF

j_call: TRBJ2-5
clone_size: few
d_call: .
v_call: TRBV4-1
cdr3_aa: CASSQQGWESKSQETQYF

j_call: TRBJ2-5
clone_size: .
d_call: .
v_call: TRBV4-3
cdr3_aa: CASSQGQQETQYF

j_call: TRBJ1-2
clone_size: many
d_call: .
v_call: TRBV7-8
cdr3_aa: CASSSDLGLDSPF

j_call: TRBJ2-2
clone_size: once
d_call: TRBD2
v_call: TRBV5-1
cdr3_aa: CASSWRTSGRNTGELFF

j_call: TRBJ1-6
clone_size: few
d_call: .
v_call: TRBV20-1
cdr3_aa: CSARDPKKGNSPLHF

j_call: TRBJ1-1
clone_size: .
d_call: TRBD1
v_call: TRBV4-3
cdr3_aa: CASSQDVRGTGTEAFF

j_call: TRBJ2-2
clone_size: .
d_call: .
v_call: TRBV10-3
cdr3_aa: CAIRQNTGELFF

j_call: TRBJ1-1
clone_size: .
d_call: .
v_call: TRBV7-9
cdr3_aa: CASSLALGKYTEAFF

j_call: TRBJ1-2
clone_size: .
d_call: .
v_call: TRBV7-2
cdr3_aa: CASSFGPSLPGINGYTF

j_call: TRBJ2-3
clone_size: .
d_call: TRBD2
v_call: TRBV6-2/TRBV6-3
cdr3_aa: CASGTGLAGGTDTQYF

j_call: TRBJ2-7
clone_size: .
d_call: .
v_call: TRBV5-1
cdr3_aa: CASSLVAWVYEQYF

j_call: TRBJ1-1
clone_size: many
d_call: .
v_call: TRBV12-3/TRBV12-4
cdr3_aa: CASSLGDGRTEAFF

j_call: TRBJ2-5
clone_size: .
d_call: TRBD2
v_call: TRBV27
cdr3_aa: CASSPRSAPGLAGETQYF

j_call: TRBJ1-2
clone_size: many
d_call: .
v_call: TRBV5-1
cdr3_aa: CASSLGLGDYGYTF

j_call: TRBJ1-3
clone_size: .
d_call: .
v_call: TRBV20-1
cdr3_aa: CSARDGSGNTIYF

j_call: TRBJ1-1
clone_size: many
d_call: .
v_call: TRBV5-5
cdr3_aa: CASSLGRAGEAFF

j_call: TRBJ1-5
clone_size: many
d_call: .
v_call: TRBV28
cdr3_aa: CASSFPPPLGVGPQHF

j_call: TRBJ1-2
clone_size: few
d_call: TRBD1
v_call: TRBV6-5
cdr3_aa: CASSYSGQPYGYTF

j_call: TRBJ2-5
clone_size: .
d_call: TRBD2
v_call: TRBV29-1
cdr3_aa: CSVEVAGGMETQYF